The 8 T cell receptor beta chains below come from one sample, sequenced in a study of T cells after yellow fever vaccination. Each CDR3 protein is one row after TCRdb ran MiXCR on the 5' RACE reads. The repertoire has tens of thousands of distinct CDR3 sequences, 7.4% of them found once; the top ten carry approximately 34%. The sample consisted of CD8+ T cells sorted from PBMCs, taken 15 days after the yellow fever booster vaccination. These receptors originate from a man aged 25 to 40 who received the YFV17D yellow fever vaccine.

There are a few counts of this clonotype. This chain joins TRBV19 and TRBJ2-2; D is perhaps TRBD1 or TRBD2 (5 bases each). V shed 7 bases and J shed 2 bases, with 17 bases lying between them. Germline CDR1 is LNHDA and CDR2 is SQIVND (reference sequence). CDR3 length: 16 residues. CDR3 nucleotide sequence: TGTGCCAGTATGACTTGGGAGCAGGGAAACACCGGGGAGCTGTTTTTT. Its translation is CASMTWEQGNTGELFF.

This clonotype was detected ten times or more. The CDR3 DNA follows: TGTGCCAGCAGCTCGGACTATTATAGCAATCAGCCCCAGCATTTT. The encoded protein is CASSSDYYSNQPQHF. The rearrangement links TRBV7-2 to TRBJ1-5; D unresolved. CDR3 length: 15 residues. CDR1 is SGHTA, CDR2 FQGNSA, per germline. Trimming shortened V by 4 bases and J by 0 bases, and 10 bases separated the two germline ends. The whole variable domain, remainder taken from reference TRBV7-2 and TRBJ1-5, is GAGVSQSPSNKVTEKGKDVELRCDPISGHTALYWYRQSLGQGLEFLIYFQGNSAPDKSGLPSDRFSAERTGGSVSTLTIQRTQQEDSAVYLCASSSDYYSNQPQHFGDGTRLSIL.

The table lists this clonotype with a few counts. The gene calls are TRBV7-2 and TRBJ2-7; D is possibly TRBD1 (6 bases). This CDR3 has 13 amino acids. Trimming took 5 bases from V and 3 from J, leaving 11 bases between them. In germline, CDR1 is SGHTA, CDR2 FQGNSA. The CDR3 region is CASSRPDSYEQYF. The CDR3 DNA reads TGTGCCAGCAGCCGACCGGACAGCTACGAGCAGTACTTC.

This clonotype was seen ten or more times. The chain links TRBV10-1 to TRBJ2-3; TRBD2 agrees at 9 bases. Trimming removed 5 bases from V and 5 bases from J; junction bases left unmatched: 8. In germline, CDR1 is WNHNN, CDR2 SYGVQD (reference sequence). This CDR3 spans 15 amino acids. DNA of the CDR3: TGCGCCAGCAGTTCCATAGCGGGAGTGATAGATACGCAGTATTTT. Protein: CASSSIAGVIDTQYF.

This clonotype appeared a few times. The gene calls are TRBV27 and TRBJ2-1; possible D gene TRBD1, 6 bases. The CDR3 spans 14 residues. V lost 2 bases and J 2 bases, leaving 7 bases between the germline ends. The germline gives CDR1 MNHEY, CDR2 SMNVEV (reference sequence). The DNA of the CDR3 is TGTGCCAGCAGTTTACAGGGGACCTACAATGAGCAGTTCTTC. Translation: CASSLQGTYNEQFF.

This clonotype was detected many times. The chain's CDR3 is CASSYGGNEQFF. The CDR3 DNA follows: TGTGCCAGCAGTTACGGGGGCAATGAGCAGTTCTTC. The V gene is TRBV6-5, the J gene TRBJ2-1; D possibly uses TRBD1 or TRBD2 (5 bases each). Germline loops: CDR1 MNHEY, CDR2 SVGAGI. The CDR3 is 12 amino acids. V dropped 2 bases and J dropped 6 bases, with 5 bases sitting between them.

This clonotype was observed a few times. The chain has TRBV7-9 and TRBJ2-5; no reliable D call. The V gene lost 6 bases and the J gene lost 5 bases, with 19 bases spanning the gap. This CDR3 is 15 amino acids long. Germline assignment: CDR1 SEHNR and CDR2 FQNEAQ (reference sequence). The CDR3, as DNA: TGTGCCAGCAGTCCTGACACCCAACTGTTGGAGACCCAGTACTTC. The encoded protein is CASSPDTQLLETQYF.

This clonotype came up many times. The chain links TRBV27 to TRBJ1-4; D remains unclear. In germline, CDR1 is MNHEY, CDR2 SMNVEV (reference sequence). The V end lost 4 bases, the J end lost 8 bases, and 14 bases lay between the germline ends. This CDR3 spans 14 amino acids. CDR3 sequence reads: CASSSRTAGEKLFF. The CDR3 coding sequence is TGTGCCAGCAGTTCTAGGACGGCGGGGGAAAAACTGTTTTTT.